The 18 T cell receptor beta chains in this list originate from one sample, sequenced in a study of blood T cell repertoires in COVID-19. The assay was immunoSEQ multiplex PCR, and TCRdb's table has in-frame clones only and misses some. The table includes some 210,000 clones, about 86% detected once. The sample comprised peripheral blood. The receptors derive from a man in his fifties or sixties with active or convalescent COVID-19.

The V gene is TRBV7-2, the J gene TRBJ2-3, with 10 bases that match TRBD2. The germline CDR1 and CDR2 sequences are SGHTA and FQGNSA. V was pared by 7 bases and J by 0 bases, with 1 base of the junction left unmatched. The CDR3 is 14 residues long. The CDR3 spells CASKAGGSTDTQYF. For the CDR3, the DNA is TGTGCCAGCAAAGCGGGGGGGAGCACAGATACGCAGTATTTT.

The chain has TRBV12-3 or TRBV12-4 and TRBJ2-7; 8 bases agree with TRBD1. The J segment lost 4 bases and the V segment lost 6 bases, leaving 5 bases of the junction unmatched. This CDR3 has 13 amino acids. The CDR3 DNA sequence: TGTGCCAGCAGACGGACAGGGTTTTACGAGCAGTACTTC. Protein sequence: CASRRTGFYEQYF.

In its sample, this clone was seen a few times. V usage is TRBV18 and J usage is TRBJ1-1; perhaps TRBD1 as D (6 bases). Trimming removed 6 bases from V and 1 base from J, with 12 bases in between. This CDR3 comprises 14 residues. CDR1 is KGHSH, CDR2 LQKENI, per germline. The CDR3 reads CASSGGLGNTEAFF. The CDR3 nucleotides read TGTGCCAGCTCGGGGGGGCTGGGGAACACTGAAGCTTTCTTT.

The chain combines TRBV7-9 with TRBJ1-2; D unresolved. The CDR3 has 14 residues. Germline V gene data show CDR1 as SEHNR and CDR2 as FQNEAQ (reference sequence). The ends were cut back, 0 bases at V and 2 bases at J, with 7 bases in the middle. Here the CDR3 DNA reads TGTGCCAGCAGCTTAGCGAGGCCGAACTATGGCTACACCTTC. Its protein is CASSLARPNYGYTF.

The V call is TRBV18, the J call TRBJ1-6; D unclear. V gave up 2 bases and J gave up 7 bases, with 15 bases separating them. Germline lookup yields CDR1 KGHSH and CDR2 LQKENI. The CDR3 contains 16 residues. Written as DNA, the CDR3 is TGTGCCAGCTCACCATACGAGCGGCCGGAGAATTCACCCCTCCACTTT. Its translation is CASSPYERPENSPLHF.

The chain employs TRBV7-3 and TRBJ2-1; 8 nucleotides line up with TRBD2. V lost 5 bases to trimming and J lost 12 bases; unmatched junction nucleotides: 12. CDR1 is SGHTA, CDR2 FQGTGA, per germline. The CDR3 is made up of 14 amino acids. The CDR3 coding sequence is TGTGCCAGCAGCCCCACCCGGGGGAGCGGGAGGCAGTTCTTC. As protein: CASSPTRGSGRQFF.

V and J are TRBV2 and TRBJ1-1, with TRBD1 identical over 8 bases. CDR1 and CDR2 (germline): SNHLY, FYNNEI. This CDR3 is built from 13 residues. V shed 6 bases and J 1 base; nucleotides not matched to a gene: 1. The CDR3 spells CASRGQENTEAFF. CDR3 coding DNA: TGTGCCAGCAGGGGACAGGAGAACACTGAAGCTTTCTTT.

The CDR3 spells CASSQGNRSGDRLTDTQYF. DNA of the CDR3: TGCGCCAGCAGCCAAGGGAATCGTAGCGGGGATAGGTTAACAGATACGCAGTATTTT. V is TRBV4-3 and J is TRBJ2-3, with 8 bases identical to TRBD2. Trimming at V came to 1 base and at J to 3 bases, leaving 15 bases not matched to a gene. The CDR3 has 19 residues. Germline V gene sequence: CDR1 LGHNA, CDR2 YSLEER.

The DNA for the CDR3 is TGTGCCACCAGTTACGCACTAGCGGGAGGGCCCAATGAGCAGTTCTTC. Encoded protein: CATSYALAGGPNEQFF. The rearrangement links TRBV24-1 to TRBJ2-1, with 13 positions matching TRBD2. This CDR3 is 16 amino acids long. Trimming at V came to 6 bases and at J to 6 bases, leaving 7 bases not matched to a gene. Germline-derived CDR1 and CDR2 are KGHDR and SFDVKD.

This clone was found once. The CDR3 here is CASSLGNSSGPYQEQFF. Written as DNA, the CDR3 is TGTGCCAGCAGCTTAGGTAACTCGAGCGGCCCTTATCAGGAGCAGTTCTTC. The chain has TRBV11-3 and TRBJ2-1, with D perhaps TRBD2 (5 bases). Germline V gene sequence: CDR1 SGHNT, CDR2 YENEEA. Trimming took 1 base from V and 10 from J, leaving 23 bases between them. The CDR3 loop spans 17 amino acids. Using reference TRBV11-3 and TRBJ2-1 for the parts outside the CDR3, the full variable domain is EAGVVQSPRYKIIEKKQPVAFWCNPISGHNTLYWYLQNLGQGPELLIRYENEEAVDDSQLPKDRFSAERLKGVDSTLKIQPAELGDSAVYLCASSLGNSSGPYQEQFFGPGTRLTVL.

This chain uses TRBV27 with TRBJ2-2; perhaps TRBD2 as D (6 bases). Trimming removed 5 bases from V and 1 base from J, with 17 bases in between. Germline CDR1 is MNHEY and CDR2 is SMNVEV (reference sequence). The CDR3 is made up of 17 amino acids. The CDR3 here is CASSLVSGVENTGELFF. The CDR3 coding sequence is TGTGCCAGCAGTCTAGTATCGGGGGTGGAGAACACCGGGGAGCTGTTTTTT.

This rearrangement joins TRBV13 to TRBJ2-2; 10 positions agree with TRBD1. CDR1 and CDR2 from the germline V gene are PRHDT and FYEKMQ (reference sequence). The CDR3 sequence is 15 residues long. J gave up 3 bases and V 5 bases, and 3 bases lay outside the gene matches. This CDR3 is CASSPTGGDTGELFF. CDR3 in DNA: TGTGCCAGCAGCCCGACAGGGGGCGACACCGGGGAGCTGTTTTTT.

This chain joins TRBV2 and TRBJ1-6; 11 bases map to TRBD1. V was clipped by 6 bases and J by 4 bases; unmatched bases: 2. CDR3 length: 15 residues. Germline CDR1 SNHLY, CDR2 FYNNEI. This chain's CDR3 is CASSRDRGYNSPLHF. CDR3 bases: TGTGCCAGCAGCCGGGACAGGGGGTATAATTCACCCCTCCACTTT.

In its sample, this clone was seen once. V and J are TRBV6-5 and TRBJ1-5, with 8 bases matching TRBD1. The junction had 6 bases not matched to a gene; V was cut back by 3 bases and J by 5 bases. This CDR3 comprises 15 residues. The germline CDR1 and CDR2 sequences are MNHEY and SVGAGI. The CDR3 loop reads CASSYSSTGDQPQHF. CDR3 nucleotides: TGTGCCAGCAGTTATTCCTCGACAGGGGATCAGCCCCAGCATTTT.

This chain joins TRBV11-3 and TRBJ2-2; D remains ambiguous. V was pared by 0 bases and J by 3 bases, with 14 bases between. The CDR3 has 17 residues. In germline, CDR1 is SGHNT, CDR2 YENEEA. CDR3 coding DNA: TGTGCCAGCAGCTTAGATGGCTCCTCGGCGGACACCGGGGAGCTGTTTTTT. It codes for CASSLDGSSADTGELFF.

V is TRBV10-3 and J is TRBJ2-2; TRBD1 agrees at 10 bases. The trim removed 6 bases at V and 7 bases at J, leaving 8 bases unmatched. The CDR3 sequence is 15 residues long. Germline loops: CDR1 ENHRY, CDR2 SYGVKD. The CDR3 DNA follows: TGTGCCATCAGACCCGGGACAGGGGCTGGCGGGGAGCTGTTTTTT. This gives the protein CAIRPGTGAGGELFF.

V usage is TRBV19 and J usage is TRBJ1-4, with D possibly being TRBD1 (5 bases). The CDR3 spans 15 residues. V gave up 7 bases and J gave up 8 bases, with 20 bases separating them. The germline V gene has CDR1 LNHDA and CDR2 SQIVND (reference sequence). CDR3: CASTQDRGAFEKLFF. In DNA form, the CDR3 reads TGTGCCAGTACTCAAGATAGGGGTGCCTTCGAAAAACTGTTTTTT.

The count of this clone is one. The V gene is TRBV3-1 (or the pseudogene TRBV3-2), the J gene TRBJ2-5; 7 nucleotides align to TRBD2. The CDR3 length is 18 residues. V dropped 0 bases and J dropped 0; count of bases not matched to a gene: 10. Germline V gene data show CDR1 as LGHDT and CDR2 as YNNKEL (reference sequence). CDR3 DNA: TGTGCCAGCAGCCAAGAAGAGTTGGCGGGAGAATACCAAGAGACCCAGTACTTC. Residues: CASSQEELAGEYQETQYF.